The sample holds a few counts of the clone carrying this T cell receptor (beta chain). Its antigen is unknown. These donors, healthy bone marrow donors, were studied. This sample stems from a study of cytomegalovirus exposure and HLA in healthy donors. Overall study results and limits: TCR beta V segments were, for the most part, productive about 87% or about 30% of the time in an earlier analysis.

The CDR3 is 13 amino acids. V was cut by 9 bases and J by 7 bases, with 18 bases left in between. In germline, CDR1 is SNHLY, CDR2 FYNNEI. Researchers ran the PCR with 60 Vbeta and 13 Jbeta primers. Generated by immunoSEQ multiplex PCR, the TCRdb table keeps only in-frame clones and is missing some. The sample includes 90,000 to 120,000 clones, 70% to 80% seen only once; the top ten take approximately 2%. This clonotype originated in a young man in good health and CMV-seronegative. The chain is built from TRBV2 and TRBJ1-1; D gene ambiguous. The sequencing sample was made of PBMCs. DNA for the CDR3: TGTGCCAGTCCTAGCCAGGAGAGCCTTGAAGCTTTCTTT. Encoded protein: CASPSQESLEAFF.